This TCR beta chain was captured by sequencing in a study of blood T cell repertoires in COVID-19. Study background: Sites in the United States, Italy and Spain provided acute and convalescent COVID-19 samples. Sources were T cells, B-cell-depleted T cells, or PBMCs; the material itself was cDNA or gDNA.

Sequenced by immunoSEQ multiplex PCR; TCRdb stores in-frame clones only, minus some. Of approximately 250,000 clones in the sample, approximately 90% were seen once. The CDR3 has 14 amino acids. The V gene's germline CDR1 is LNHDA and CDR2 SQIVND (reference sequence). The V end lost 7 bases, the J end lost 8 bases, and 20 bases lay between the germline ends. Contact with a PCR-confirmed or clinician-diagnosed COVID-19 case occurred within 2 weeks of entry. This TCR came from a man aged 40-49 years who had been exposed to COVID-19. This chain uses TRBV19 with TRBJ1-2; D might be TRBD1 (6 bases). Source material: PBMCs or T cells enriched from blood (not recorded which). CDR3 sequence: CASTKGERHVGYTF. CDR3 coding DNA: TGTGCCAGTACTAAGGGGGAACGCCATGTGGGCTACACCTTC.